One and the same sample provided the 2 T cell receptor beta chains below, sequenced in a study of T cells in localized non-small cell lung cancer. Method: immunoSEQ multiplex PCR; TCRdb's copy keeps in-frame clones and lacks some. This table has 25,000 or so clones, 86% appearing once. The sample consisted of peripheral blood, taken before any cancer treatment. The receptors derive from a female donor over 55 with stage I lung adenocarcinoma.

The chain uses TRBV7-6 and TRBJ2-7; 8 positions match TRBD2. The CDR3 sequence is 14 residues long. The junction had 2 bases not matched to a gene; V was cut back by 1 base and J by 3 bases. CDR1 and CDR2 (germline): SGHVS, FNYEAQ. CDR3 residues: CASSLGGGNYEQYF. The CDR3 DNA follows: TGTGCCAGCAGCTTAGGCGGGGGGAACTACGAGCAGTACTTC.

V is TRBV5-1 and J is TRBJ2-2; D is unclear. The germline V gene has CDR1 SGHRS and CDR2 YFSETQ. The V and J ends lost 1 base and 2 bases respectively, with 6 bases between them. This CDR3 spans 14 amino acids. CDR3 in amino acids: CASSLLGNTGELFF. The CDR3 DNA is TGCGCCAGCAGCTTGTTGGGCAACACCGGGGAGCTGTTTTTT.